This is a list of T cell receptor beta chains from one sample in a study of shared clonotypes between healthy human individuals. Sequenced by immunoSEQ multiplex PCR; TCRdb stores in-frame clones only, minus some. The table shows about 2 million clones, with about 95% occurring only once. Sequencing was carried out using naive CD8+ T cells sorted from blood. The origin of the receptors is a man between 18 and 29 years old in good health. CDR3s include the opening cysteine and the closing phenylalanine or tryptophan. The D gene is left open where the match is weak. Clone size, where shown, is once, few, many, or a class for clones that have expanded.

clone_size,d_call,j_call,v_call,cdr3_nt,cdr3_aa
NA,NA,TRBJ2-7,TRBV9,TGTGCCAGCAGCGTAGGTGGGGGCCTAACCTACGAGCAGTACTTC,CASSVGGGLTYEQYF
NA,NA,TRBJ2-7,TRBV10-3,TGTGCCGGAGGGGGCCCGGGGCTCTACGAGCAGTACTTC,CAGGGPGLYEQYF
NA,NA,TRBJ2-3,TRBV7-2,TGTGCCAGCAGCCCTGAGGTCTTTAGCACAGATACGCAGTATTTT,CASSPEVFSTDTQYF
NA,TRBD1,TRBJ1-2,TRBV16,TGTGCCAGCAGCCAATCTGACAGGGGCTATGGCTACACCTTC,CASSQSDRGYGYTF
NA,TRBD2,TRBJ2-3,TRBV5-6,TGTGCCAGCAGCTTGGATAGCGGGTGGCCTAGCACAGATACGCAGTATTTT,CASSLDSGWPSTDTQYF
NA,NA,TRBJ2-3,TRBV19,TGTGCCAGTAGTACAGGGGCGACCTATACGCAGTATTTT,CASSTGATYTQYF
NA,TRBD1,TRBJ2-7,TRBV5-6,TGTGCCAGCAGCTTGAATCCCTCAAGGGGACAGAGATACGAGCAGTACTTC,CASSLNPSRGQRYEQYF
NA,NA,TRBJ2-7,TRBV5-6,TGTGCCAGCAGCACCGGGACGGGCGAGCAGTACTTC,CASSTGTGEQYF
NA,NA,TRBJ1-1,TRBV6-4,TGTGCCAGCAGTCAGGGATCGGGCACTGAAGCTTTCTTT,CASSQGSGTEAFF
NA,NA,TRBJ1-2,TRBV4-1,TGCGCCAGCAGCCAGGGGACGGCCAGCACCTTC,CASSQGTASTF
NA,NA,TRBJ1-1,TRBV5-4,TGTGCCAGCAGCTTGCCGTACACTGAAGCTTTCTTT,CASSLPYTEAFF
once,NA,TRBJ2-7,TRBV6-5,TGTGCCAGCAGTCCGCCGGGAGAATCCTTCGAGCAGTACTTC,CASSPPGESFEQYF
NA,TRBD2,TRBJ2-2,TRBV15,TGTGCCACCAAATCGATACGGGAGGGAGACACCGGGGAGCTGTTTTTT,CATKSIREGDTGELFF
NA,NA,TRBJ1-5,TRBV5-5,TGTGCCAGCAAATCCGGACAGTTTAATAGCAATCAGCCCCAGCATTTT,CASKSGQFNSNQPQHF
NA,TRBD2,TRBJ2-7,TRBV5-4,TGTGCCAGCAGCTTGGAAGCGGGAGTCAGCTACGAGCAGTACTTC,CASSLEAGVSYEQYF
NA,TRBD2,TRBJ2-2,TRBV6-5,TGTGCCAGCAGTTTACTAGCGGAGCCGAACACCGGGGAGCTGTTTTTT,CASSLLAEPNTGELFF
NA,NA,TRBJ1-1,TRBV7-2,TGTGCCAGCAGCTTCCCTGCCCTTTTCACTGAAGCTTTCTTT,CASSFPALFTEAFF
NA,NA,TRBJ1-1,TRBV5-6,TGTGCCAGCAGCTTAACCTATGGGGGTGCCACTGAAGCTTTCTTT,CASSLTYGGATEAFF
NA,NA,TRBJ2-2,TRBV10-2,TGCGCCAGCAGCTATTCCACCGGGGAGCTGTTTTTT,CASSYSTGELFF
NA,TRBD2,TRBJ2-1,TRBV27,TGTGCCAGCAGTCTACTGGCTAGCGGTACGGGGGACAATGAGCAGTTCTTC,CASSLLASGTGDNEQFF
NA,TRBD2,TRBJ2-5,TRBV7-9,TGTGCCAGCAGCTCAGGGCGGGAGGGTCAAGAGACCCAGTACTTC,CASSSGREGQETQYF
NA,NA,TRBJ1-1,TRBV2,TGTGCCAGCAGTGGAGGGGGGATGAACACTGAAGCTTTCTTT,CASSGGGMNTEAFF
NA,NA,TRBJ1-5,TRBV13,TGTGCCAGCGGGGCTGAGGGGGAGCCCCAGCATTTT,CASGAEGEPQHF
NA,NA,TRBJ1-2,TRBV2,TGTGCCAGCAGTGAAAGGGCAGTTTCTAACTATGGCTACACCTTC,CASSERAVSNYGYTF
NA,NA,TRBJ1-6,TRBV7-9,TGTGCCAGCAGCCCCGACGGAGATAATTCACCCCTCCACTTT,CASSPDGDNSPLHF
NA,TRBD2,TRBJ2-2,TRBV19,TGTGCCAGTAGTATAGTTGTGGGACTAGCGGGGCGCAACACCGGGGAGCTGTTTTTT,CASSIVVGLAGRNTGELFF
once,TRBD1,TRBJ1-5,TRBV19,TGTGCCAGTAGTATGGCAGGGGGACCGAATCAGCCCCAGCATTTT,CASSMAGGPNQPQHF
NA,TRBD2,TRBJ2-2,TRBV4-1,TGCGCCAGCAGCCAGCCTCCGGGACTAGCGGATTACACCGGGGAGCTGTTTTTT,CASSQPPGLADYTGELFF
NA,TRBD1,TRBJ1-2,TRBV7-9,TGTGCCAGCAGCGGTACCGGGACAGTGTCCGTGGCCCCCAACTTC,CASSGTGTVSVAPNF
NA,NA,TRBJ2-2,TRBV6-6,TGTGCCAGCAGCTGGACAGTTGTGACCGGGGAGCTGTTTTTT,CASSWTVVTGELFF
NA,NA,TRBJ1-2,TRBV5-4,TGTGCCAGCAGCTTGCGGGGGGCGAACTATGGCTACACCTTC,CASSLRGANYGYTF
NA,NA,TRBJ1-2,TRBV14,TGTGCCAGCAGCCAAGGTACCTATGGCTACACCTTC,CASSQGTYGYTF
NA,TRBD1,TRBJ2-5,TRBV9,TGTGCCAGCAGCCATAATACGGGACAGGGGGGAGTGGAGACCCAGTACTTC,CASSHNTGQGGVETQYF
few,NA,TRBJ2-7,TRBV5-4,TGTGCCAGCAGCTTGGGACAGGATTACGAGCAGTACTTC,CASSLGQDYEQYF
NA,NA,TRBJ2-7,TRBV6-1,TGTGCCAGCAGCACACGGTCTTTCTACGAGCAGTACTTC,CASSTRSFYEQYF
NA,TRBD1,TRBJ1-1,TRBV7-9,TGTGCCAGCGGGGACAGCATGAACACTGAAGCTTTCTTT,CASGDSMNTEAFF
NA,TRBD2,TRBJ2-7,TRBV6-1,TGTGCTGTCGGGGGGGGCGGCGAGCAGTACTTC,CAVGGGGEQYF
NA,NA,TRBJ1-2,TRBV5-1,TGCGCCAGCAGCTTGGCAGACACTGACATCTATGGCTACACCTTC,CASSLADTDIYGYTF
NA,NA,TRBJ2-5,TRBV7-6,TGTGCCAGCAGATCAGGGCTGCAAGAGACCCAGTACTTC,CASRSGLQETQYF
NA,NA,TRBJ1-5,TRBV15,TGTGCCACCAGCAGAGTAACGTTGTGGGATCAGCCCCAGCATTTT,CATSRVTLWDQPQHF
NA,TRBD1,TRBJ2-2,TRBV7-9,TGTGCCAGCAGCCCCGAGGGACAGGGGTACACCGGGGAGCTGTTTTTT,CASSPEGQGYTGELFF
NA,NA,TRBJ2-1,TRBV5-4,TGTGCCAGCAGCTTGGTCATCTACAATGAGCAGTTCTTC,CASSLVIYNEQFF
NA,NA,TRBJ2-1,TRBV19,TGTGCCAGTAGTATAGTCCCAGAGCACAATGAGCAGTTCTTC,CASSIVPEHNEQFF
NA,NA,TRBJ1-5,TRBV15,TGTGCCACCAGCAGAGATAGAGGTCAGCCCCAGCATTTT,CATSRDRGQPQHF
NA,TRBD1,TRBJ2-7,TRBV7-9,TGTGCCAGCAGCCTAATTTCTGGGGACAGGGGGCGAAGCGCTTACGAGCAGTACTTC,CASSLISGDRGRSAYEQYF
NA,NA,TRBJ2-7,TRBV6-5,TGTGCCAGCAGTGCGTATCAGGGTACCTCCTACGAGCAGTACTTC,CASSAYQGTSYEQYF
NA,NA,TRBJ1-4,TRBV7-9,TGTGCCAGCAGCTTTATGGCAACTAATGAAAAACTGTTTTTT,CASSFMATNEKLFF
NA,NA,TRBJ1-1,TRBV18,TGTGCCAGCTCACCACCAAGGCAGCTGAACACTGAAGCTTTCTTT,CASSPPRQLNTEAFF
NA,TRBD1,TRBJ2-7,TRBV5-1,TGCGCCAGCAGCCCCGGACAGGGAAGGGACGAGCAGTACTTC,CASSPGQGRDEQYF
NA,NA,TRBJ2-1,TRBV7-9,TGTGCCAGCAGCCCCTCCACACCCGGATTCGAGCAGTTCTTC,CASSPSTPGFEQFF
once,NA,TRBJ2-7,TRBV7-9,TGTGCCAGCAGCCCAACAACGGGGAACTACGAGCAGTACTTC,CASSPTTGNYEQYF
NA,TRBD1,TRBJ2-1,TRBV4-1,TGCGCCAGCAGCCGTTCACAGGGGGCGTACAATGAGCAGTTCTTC,CASSRSQGAYNEQFF
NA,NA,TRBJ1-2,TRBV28,TGTGCCAGCAGTCCCGAACATACAGGGATCTATGGCTACACCTTC,CASSPEHTGIYGYTF
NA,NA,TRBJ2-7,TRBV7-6,TGTGCCAGCAGCCCCAGCGGATCCTACGAGCAGTACTTC,CASSPSGSYEQYF
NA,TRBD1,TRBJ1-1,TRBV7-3,TGTGCCAGCAGCTTAGGGACAGGGACTGAAGCTTTCTTT,CASSLGTGTEAFF
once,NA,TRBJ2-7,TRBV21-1,TGTGCCAGCAGCAAAATAATGCCTAGCTACTCCTACGAGCAGTACTTC,CASSKIMPSYSYEQYF
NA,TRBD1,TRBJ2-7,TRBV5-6,TGTGCCAGCAGTTGGGACAGATCCCCCTACGAGCAGTACTTC,CASSWDRSPYEQYF
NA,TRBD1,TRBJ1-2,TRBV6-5,TGTGCCAGCAGTTATTGGTCAGGGGGCGATGATGGCTACACCTTC,CASSYWSGGDDGYTF
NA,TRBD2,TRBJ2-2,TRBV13,TGTGCCAGCAGCTGGGGACTAGCGGGGGGAATCACCGGGGAGCTGTTTTTT,CASSWGLAGGITGELFF